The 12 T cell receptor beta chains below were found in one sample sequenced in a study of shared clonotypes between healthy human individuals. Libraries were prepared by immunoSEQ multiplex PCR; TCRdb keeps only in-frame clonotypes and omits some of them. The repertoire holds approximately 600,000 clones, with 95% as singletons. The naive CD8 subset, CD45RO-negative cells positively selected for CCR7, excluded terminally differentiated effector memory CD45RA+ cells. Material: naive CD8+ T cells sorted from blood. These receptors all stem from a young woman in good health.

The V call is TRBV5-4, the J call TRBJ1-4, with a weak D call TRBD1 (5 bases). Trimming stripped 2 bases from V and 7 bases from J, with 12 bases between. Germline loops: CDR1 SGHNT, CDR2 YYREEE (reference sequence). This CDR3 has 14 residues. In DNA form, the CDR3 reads TGTGCCAGCAGCTTTGGAGGGGACGGTGAAAAACTGTTTTTT. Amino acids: CASSFGGDGEKLFF.

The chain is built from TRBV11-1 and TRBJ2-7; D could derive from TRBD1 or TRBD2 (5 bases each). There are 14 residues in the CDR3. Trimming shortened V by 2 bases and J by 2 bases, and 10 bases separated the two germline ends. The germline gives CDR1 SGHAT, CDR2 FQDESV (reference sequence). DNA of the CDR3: TGTGCCAGCAGCTTACCGGGGCACCCCTACGAGCAGTACTTC. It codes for CASSLPGHPYEQYF. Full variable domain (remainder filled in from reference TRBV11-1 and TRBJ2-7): EAEVAQSPRYKITEKSQAVAFWCDPISGHATLYWYRQILGQGPELLVQFQDESVVDDSQLPKDRFSAERLKGVDSTLKIQPAELGDSAMYLCASSLPGHPYEQYFGPGTRLTVT.

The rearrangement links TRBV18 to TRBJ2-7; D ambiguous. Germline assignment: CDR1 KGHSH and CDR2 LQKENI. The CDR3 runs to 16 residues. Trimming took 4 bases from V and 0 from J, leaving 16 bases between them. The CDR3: CASSLPYGVLSYEQYF. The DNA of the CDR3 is TGTGCCAGCTCACTACCGTACGGAGTCCTCTCCTACGAGCAGTACTTC.

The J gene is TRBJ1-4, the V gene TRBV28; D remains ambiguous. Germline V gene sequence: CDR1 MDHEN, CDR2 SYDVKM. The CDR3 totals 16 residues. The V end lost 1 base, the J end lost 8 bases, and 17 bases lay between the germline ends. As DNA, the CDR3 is TGTGCCAGCAGTTTATATCGGGGAAGTGTGAAGGAAAAACTGTTTTTT. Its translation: CASSLYRGSVKEKLFF.

The CDR3 coding sequence is TGTGCCAGCAGCTTATTTAGCGGGCGAGCCTACGAGCAGTACTTC. Translation gives CASSLFSGRAYEQYF. The V call is TRBV7-8, the J call TRBJ2-7; 7 bases are shared with TRBD2. Trimming at V came to 2 bases and at J to 2 bases, leaving 6 bases not matched to a gene. The V gene's germline CDR1 is SGHVS and CDR2 FQNEAQ. This CDR3 is 15 amino acids long.

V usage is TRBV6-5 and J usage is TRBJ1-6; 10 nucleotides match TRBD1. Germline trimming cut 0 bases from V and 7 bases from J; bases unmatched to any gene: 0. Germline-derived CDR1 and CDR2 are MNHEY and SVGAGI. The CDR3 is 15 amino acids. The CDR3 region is CASSYSTGGNSPLHF. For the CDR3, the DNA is TGTGCCAGCAGTTACTCGACAGGGGGCAATTCACCCCTCCACTTT.

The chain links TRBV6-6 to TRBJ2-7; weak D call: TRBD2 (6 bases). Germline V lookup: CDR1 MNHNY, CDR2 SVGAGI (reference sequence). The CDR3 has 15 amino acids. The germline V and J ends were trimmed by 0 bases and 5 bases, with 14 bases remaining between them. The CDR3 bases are TGTGCCAGCAGTTACTCGACGGTAGCGGTACACGAGCAGTACTTC. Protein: CASSYSTVAVHEQYF.

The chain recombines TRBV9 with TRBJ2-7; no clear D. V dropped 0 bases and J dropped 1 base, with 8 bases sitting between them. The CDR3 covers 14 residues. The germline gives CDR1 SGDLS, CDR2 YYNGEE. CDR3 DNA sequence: TGTGCCAGCAGCGTAGGGCCGGAATCCTACGAGCAGTACTTC. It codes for CASSVGPESYEQYF.

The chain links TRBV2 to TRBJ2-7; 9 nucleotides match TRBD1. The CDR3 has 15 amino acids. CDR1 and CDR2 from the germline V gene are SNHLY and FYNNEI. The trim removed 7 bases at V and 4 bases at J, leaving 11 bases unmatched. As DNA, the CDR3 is TGTGCCAGCACAACAGGGGGCGGTGCGGTGTACGAGCAGTACTTC. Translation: CASTTGGGAVYEQYF.

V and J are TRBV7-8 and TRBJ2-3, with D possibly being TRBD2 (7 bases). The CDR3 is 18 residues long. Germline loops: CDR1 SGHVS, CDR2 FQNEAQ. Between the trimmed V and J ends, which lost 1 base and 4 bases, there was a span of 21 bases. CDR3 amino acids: CASSLVLGGAPMADTQYF. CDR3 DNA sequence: TGTGCCAGCAGCTTAGTTCTAGGGGGGGCACCCATGGCAGATACGCAGTATTTT.

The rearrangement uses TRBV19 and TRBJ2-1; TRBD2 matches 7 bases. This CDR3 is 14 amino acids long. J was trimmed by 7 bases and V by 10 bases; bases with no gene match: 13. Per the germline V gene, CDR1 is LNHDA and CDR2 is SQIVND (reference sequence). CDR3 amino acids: CAIAPRLAENEQFF. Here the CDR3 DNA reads TGTGCCATCGCCCCCAGGCTAGCGGAGAATGAGCAGTTCTTC.

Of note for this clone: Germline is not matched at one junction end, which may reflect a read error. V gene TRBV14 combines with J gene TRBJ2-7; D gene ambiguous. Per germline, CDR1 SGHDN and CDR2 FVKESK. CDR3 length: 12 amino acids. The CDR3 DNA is TGTGCCAGCAGCCAAGGGCCTACCTCGTACGAGTTC. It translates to CASSQGPTSYEF.